These 25 T cell receptor beta chains share one sample of origin, sequenced in a study of control samples from healthy donors and cancer patients. This table comes from immunoSEQ multiplex PCR, and its TCRdb copy is limited to in-frame clones, with some not included. The sample includes some 160,000 clones, 80% to 95% of them seen just once. The material sequenced was blood. These receptor sequences come from a woman in her 30s in good health.

The chain has TRBV2 and TRBJ2-2, with D perhaps matching TRBD2 (5 bases). The germline gives CDR1 SNHLY, CDR2 FYNNEI. The CDR3 loop spans 15 amino acids. The V gene lost 6 bases and the J gene lost 5 bases, with 16 bases spanning the gap. In DNA form, the CDR3 reads TGTGCCAGCAGAAAGACCAACCCGGGGACCGGGGAGCTGTTTTTT. This gives the protein CASRKTNPGTGELFF.

The genes are TRBV28 and TRBJ2-7; D is unresolved. Between the trimmed V and J ends, which lost 2 bases and 7 bases, there was a span of 12 bases. The CDR3 sequence is 13 residues long. CDR1 and CDR2 (germline): MDHEN, SYDVKM. CDR3 region: CASSLEILLEQYF. CDR3 DNA: TGTGCCAGCAGTTTAGAGATTCTTCTTGAGCAGTACTTC.

Of note for this clone: Relative to the germline gene, one junction end is altered; a read error may explain this. The chain recombines TRBV7-3 with TRBJ2-7; 8 positions agree with TRBD1. Looked up from germline, CDR1 is SGHTA and CDR2 is FQGTGA. The CDR3 has 15 residues. CDR3 in DNA: TGTGTCAGCAGCCTCTCAGGGGGCGGGTCCTACGAGCAGTACTTC. This codes for CVSSLSGGGSYEQYF.

This sequence joins TRBV5-8 and TRBJ1-3; tentative D call: TRBD1 (6 bases). The CDR3 is 16 residues long. Per germline, CDR1 SGHTS and CDR2 YDEGEE. Trimming took 2 bases from V and 6 from J, leaving 18 bases between them. The CDR3 protein is CASSFSQQGRTNTIYF. The CDR3, as DNA: TGTGCCAGCAGCTTTTCCCAGCAGGGGAGGACAAACACCATATATTTT.

The chain joins TRBV30 to TRBJ2-7; D may match TRBD1 or TRBD2 (5 bases each). The V gene lost 7 bases and the J gene lost 5 bases, with 18 bases spanning the gap. The CDR3 spans 13 residues. Germline loops: CDR1 GTSNPN, CDR2 SVGIG (reference sequence). Here the CDR3 DNA reads TGTGCCTCCGACGGCGGGCAAGGGGACGAGCAGTACTTC. It specifies CASDGGQGDEQYF.

The V and J genes are TRBV7-9 and TRBJ1-2; D is unclear. Germline CDR1 and CDR2: SEHNR and FQNEAQ (reference sequence). This CDR3 is built from 12 residues. Between the trimmed V and J ends, which lost 5 bases and 8 bases, there was a span of 12 bases. The DNA of the CDR3 is TGTGCCAGCAGCCCCACGGGTTGGGGCTACACCTTC. Translating it yields CASSPTGWGYTF.

This sequence joins TRBV5-6 and TRBJ2-1; D not resolved. The CDR3 totals 16 residues. Per germline, CDR1 SGHDT and CDR2 YYEEEE. V was clipped by 1 base and J by 4 bases, with 15 bases between them. CDR3 protein: CASSLPQSLGYNEQFF. CDR3 DNA: TGTGCCAGCAGCTTGCCACAAAGCCTAGGATACAATGAGCAGTTCTTC.

The chain links TRBV24-1 to TRBJ2-7, with D unclear. The CDR3 has 15 amino acids. Germline loops: CDR1 KGHDR, CDR2 SFDVKD. Trimming cost V 5 bases and J 2 bases, with 15 bases left between them. CDR3 residues: CATSVGSSFPYEQYF. The DNA of the CDR3 is TGTGCCACCAGTGTGGGTTCGTCCTTTCCCTACGAGCAGTACTTC.

The chain links TRBV7-8 to TRBJ2-5; possible D gene TRBD1, 6 bases. V was clipped by 9 bases and J by 2 bases, with 13 bases between them. Germline CDR1 is SGHVS and CDR2 is FQNEAQ. The CDR3 consists of 13 residues. CDR3 coding DNA: TGTGCCAGTCGCAGGACAGAACAAGAGACCCAGTACTTC. Protein: CASRRTEQETQYF.

This chain joins TRBV20-1 and TRBJ1-3; the D is unclear. The CDR3 extends over 14 amino acids. CDR1 and CDR2 from the germline V gene are DFQATT and SNEGSKA (reference sequence). V was shortened by 3 bases and J by 0 bases, with 9 bases between the two germline ends. For the CDR3, the DNA is TGCAGTGCTAGTAGCGGTGCCTCTGGAAACACCATATATTTT. It codes for CSASSGASGNTIYF.

The V call is TRBV5-1, the J call TRBJ1-4, with TRBD1 matching over 9 bases. Germline assignment: CDR1 SGHRS and CDR2 YFSETQ. The CDR3 runs to 16 residues. The junction had 8 bases not matched to a gene; V was cut back by 0 bases and J by 8 bases. The CDR3 spells CASSLGPGTGREKLFF. The CDR3 DNA sequence: TGCGCCAGCAGCTTGGGGCCCGGGACAGGGAGAGAAAAACTGTTTTTT.

V and J are TRBV7-9 and TRBJ1-1; 11 bases map to TRBD1. Germline loops: CDR1 SEHNR, CDR2 FQNEAQ (reference sequence). The CDR3 is 16 residues long. The J segment lost 5 bases and the V segment lost 1 base, leaving 6 bases of the junction unmatched. The CDR3 protein is CASSLGPGQGVTEAFF. In nucleotides, the CDR3 is TGTGCCAGCAGCTTAGGTCCGGGACAGGGGGTGACTGAAGCTTTCTTT.

For the CDR3, the DNA is TGTGCCAGCAGTCCCCCGGGACTACAACTATATGGCTACACCTTC. It specifies CASSPPGLQLYGYTF. The gene calls are TRBV27 and TRBJ1-2; D is perhaps TRBD1 (5 bases). V was pared by 5 bases and J by 5 bases, with 18 bases between. This CDR3 is 15 amino acids long. Germline CDR1 is MNHEY and CDR2 is SMNVEV (reference sequence).

This chain joins TRBV2 and TRBJ1-3, with a possible D match to TRBD1 (6 bases). Trimming cost V 6 bases and J 4 bases, with 16 bases left between them. This CDR3 has 15 residues. Germline CDR1 SNHLY, CDR2 FYNNEI. The CDR3 loop is CASRGEGGLGNTIYF. CDR3 sequence (DNA): TGTGCCAGCAGGGGTGAGGGGGGGCTAGGAAACACCATATATTTT.

The genes are TRBV18 and TRBJ1-1; D is perhaps TRBD1 (5 bases). CDR1 KGHSH and CDR2 LQKENI come from the germline V gene. The CDR3 is 16 residues long. Trimming removed 6 bases from V and 0 bases from J, with 17 bases in between. CDR3 in amino acids: CASSLSSIGVNTEAFF. CDR3 coding DNA: TGTGCCAGCTCCCTATCCAGCATAGGGGTGAACACTGAAGCTTTCTTT. Drawing the rest from reference TRBV18 and TRBJ1-1, the complete variable domain is NAGVMQNPRHLVRRRGQEARLRCSPMKGHSHVYWYRQLPEEGLKFMVYLQKENIIDESGMPKERFSAEFPKEGPSILRIQQVVRGDSAAYFCASSLSSIGVNTEAFFGQGTRLTVV.

This chain connects TRBV4-3 to TRBJ1-4; D unclear. Germline V gene data show CDR1 as LGHNA and CDR2 as YSLEER. V was shortened by 0 bases and J by 5 bases, with 10 bases between the two germline ends. This CDR3 has 15 residues. CDR3 sequence: CASSQDVSTNEKLFF. The CDR3 DNA follows: TGCGCCAGCAGCCAAGATGTATCGACCAATGAAAAACTGTTTTTT.

This chain links TRBV10-3 with TRBJ1-6; the D gene is possibly TRBD1 (5 bases). V dropped 5 bases and J dropped 2 bases, with 13 bases sitting between them. The germline V gene has CDR1 ENHRY and CDR2 SYGVKD. The length of the CDR3 is 16 residues. CDR3: CAISNGGDPYNSPLHF. Written as DNA, the CDR3 is TGTGCCATCAGTAATGGAGGGGACCCCTATAATTCACCCCTCCACTTT.

V is TRBV11-2 and J is TRBJ2-2; D not resolved. The CDR3 runs to 18 residues. With 5 bases removed from V and 5 bases from J, the gap between germline ends came to 24 bases. The germline gives CDR1 SGHAT, CDR2 FQNNGV. The CDR3 DNA is TGTGCCAGCAGCCCATGGCCCGGACCGGTTCAAGAGACCGGGGAGCTGTTTTTT. Amino acid sequence: CASSPWPGPVQETGELFF.

The V and J genes are TRBV7-8 and TRBJ1-4; D is unclear. The germline gives CDR1 SGHVS, CDR2 FQNEAQ. This CDR3 contains 13 residues. V was clipped by 5 bases and J by 8 bases, with 12 bases between them. CDR3 sequence reads: CASSPDIPEKLFF. In DNA, the CDR3 is TGTGCCAGCAGCCCCGACATACCCGAAAAACTGTTTTTT.

The chain combines TRBV2 with TRBJ2-3; D is perhaps TRBD1 (6 bases). V dropped 6 bases and J dropped 4 bases, with 11 bases sitting between them. This CDR3 has 13 amino acids. The germline CDR1 and CDR2 sequences are SNHLY and FYNNEI. The CDR3: CASRYSGADTQYF. In DNA form, the CDR3 reads TGTGCCAGCAGGTACTCAGGGGCAGATACGCAGTATTTT.

The genes are TRBV28 and TRBJ1-6; TRBD1 might be the D (6 bases). V gave up 1 base and J gave up 7 bases, with 11 bases separating them. The CDR3 has 15 amino acids. Germline CDR1 and CDR2: MDHEN and SYDVKM. This CDR3 is CASSLYRDRNSPLHF. The CDR3 DNA is TGTGCCAGCAGTTTATACAGGGACCGGAATTCACCCCTCCACTTT. Full variable domain (rest looked up from reference TRBV28 and TRBJ1-6): DVKVTQSSRYLVKRTGEKVFLECVQDMDHENMFWYRQDPGLGLRLIYFSYDVKMKEKGDIPEGYSVSREKKERFSLILESASTNQTSMYLCASSLYRDRNSPLHFGNGTRLTVT.

V is TRBV29-1 and J is TRBJ1-1; weak D call: TRBD1 (6 bases). The CDR3 covers 15 residues. Trimming pared 0 bases from V and 0 bases from J, leaving 11 bases between. Per germline, CDR1 SQVTM and CDR2 ANQGSEA. CDR3 sequence (DNA): TGCAGCGTTGAAGACGCGGGACACCTGAACACTGAAGCTTTCTTT. Translated, it gives CSVEDAGHLNTEAFF. Together with reference TRBV29-1 and TRBJ1-1, the CDR3 gives the full variable domain: SAVISQKPSRDICQRGTSLTIQCQVDSQVTMMFWYRQQPGQSLTLIATANQGSEATYESGFVIDKFPISRPNLTFSTLTVSNMSPEDSSIYLCSVEDAGHLNTEAFFGQGTRLTVV.

CDR3 sequence: CASSNSRNTEAFF. The CDR3 coding sequence is TGTGCCAGCAGTAACAGCCGGAACACTGAAGCTTTCTTT. This rearrangement joins TRBV27 to TRBJ1-1, with unresolved D. V was cut by 5 bases and J by 1 base, with 8 bases left in between. The CDR3 is made up of 13 amino acids. Germline V gives CDR1 MNHEY, CDR2 SMNVEV (reference sequence).

This chain joins TRBV30 and TRBJ2-2; 12 bases are a match to TRBD2. CDR1 and CDR2 from the germline V gene are GTSNPN and SVGIG (reference sequence). V was pared by 4 bases and J by 0 bases, with 3 bases of the junction left unmatched. The length of the CDR3 is 16 residues. The CDR3, as DNA: TGTGCCTGGATGGCTAGCGGGAGGGCGAACACCGGGGAGCTGTTTTTT. Encoded protein: CAWMASGRANTGELFF.

The genes are TRBV6-2 or TRBV6-3 and TRBJ2-3; 10 bases are shared with TRBD2. The V and J ends lost 2 bases and 4 bases, in that order; junction bases with no gene match: 3. Per germline, CDR1 MNHEY and CDR2 SVGEGT. The length of the CDR3 is 15 residues. The CDR3 bases are TGTGCCAGCAGTTACACTAGCGGGACCTCAGATACGCAGTATTTT. Its protein is CASSYTSGTSDTQYF.